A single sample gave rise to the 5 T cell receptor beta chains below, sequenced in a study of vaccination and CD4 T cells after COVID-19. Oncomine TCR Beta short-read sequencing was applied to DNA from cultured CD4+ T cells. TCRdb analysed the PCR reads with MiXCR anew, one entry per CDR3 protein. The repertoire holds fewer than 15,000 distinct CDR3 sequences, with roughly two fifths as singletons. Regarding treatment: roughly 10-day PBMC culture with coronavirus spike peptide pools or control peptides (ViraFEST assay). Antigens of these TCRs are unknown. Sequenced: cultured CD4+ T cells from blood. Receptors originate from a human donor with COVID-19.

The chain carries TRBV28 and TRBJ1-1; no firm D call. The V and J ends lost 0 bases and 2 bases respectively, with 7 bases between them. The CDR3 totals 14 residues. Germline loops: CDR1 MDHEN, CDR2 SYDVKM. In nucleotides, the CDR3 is TGTGCCAGCAGTTTATGGGCCCAAAACACTGAAGCTTTCTTT. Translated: CASSLWAQNTEAFF.

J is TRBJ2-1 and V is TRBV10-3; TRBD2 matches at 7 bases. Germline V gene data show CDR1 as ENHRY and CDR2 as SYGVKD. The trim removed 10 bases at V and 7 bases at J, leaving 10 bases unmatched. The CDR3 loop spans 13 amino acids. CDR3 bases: TGTGCCACCCGCCGGGACTACCAAAATGAGCAGTTCTTC. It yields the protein CATRRDYQNEQFF.

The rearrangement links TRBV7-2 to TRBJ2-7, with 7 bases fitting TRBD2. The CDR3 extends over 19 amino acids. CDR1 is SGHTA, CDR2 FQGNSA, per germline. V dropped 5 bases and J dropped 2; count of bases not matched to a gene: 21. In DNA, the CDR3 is TGTGCCAGCAGCCAGCGGGACGGCAGAATAGGGTATCTCCCCTACGAGCAGTACTTC. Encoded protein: CASSQRDGRIGYLPYEQYF.

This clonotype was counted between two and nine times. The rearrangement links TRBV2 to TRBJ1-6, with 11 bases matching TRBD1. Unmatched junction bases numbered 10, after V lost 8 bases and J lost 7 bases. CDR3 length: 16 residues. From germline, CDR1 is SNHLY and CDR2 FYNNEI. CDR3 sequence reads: CASRTGQGARNSPLHF. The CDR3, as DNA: TGTGCCAGCCGGACTGGACAGGGGGCGCGGAATTCACCCCTCCACTTT. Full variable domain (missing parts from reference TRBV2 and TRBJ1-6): EPEVTQTPSHQVTQMGQEVILRCVPISNHLYFYWYRQILGQKVEFLVSFYNNEISEKSEIFDDQFSVERPDGSNFTLKIRSTKLEDSAMYFCASRTGQGARNSPLHFGNGTRLTVT.

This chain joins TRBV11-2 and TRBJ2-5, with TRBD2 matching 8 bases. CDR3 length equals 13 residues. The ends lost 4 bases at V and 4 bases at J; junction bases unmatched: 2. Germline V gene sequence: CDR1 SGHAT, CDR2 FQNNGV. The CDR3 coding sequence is TGTGCCAGCAGCTCCGGGGGGGGAGAGACCCAGTACTTC. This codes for CASSSGGGETQYF.